Listed here are 19 T cell receptor beta chains from one sample, sequenced in a study of blood T cell repertoires in COVID-19. Clones were sequenced by immunoSEQ multiplex PCR, and TCRdb holds only the in-frame ones, with some missing. Among a few hundred thousand clones, roughly 89% were seen once, and the ten largest hold under 3.5%. Specimen: peripheral blood. The receptors were gathered from a woman aged 25 to 39 with active or convalescent COVID-19.

The chain combines TRBV7-9 with TRBJ1-4; 10 bases align to TRBD1. Looked up from germline, CDR1 is SEHNR and CDR2 is FQNEAQ (reference sequence). J was trimmed by 5 bases and V by 5 bases; bases with no gene match: 5. The CDR3 sequence is 15 residues long. CDR3 coding DNA: TGTGCCAGCAGCATTATGACAGGGGGCAATGAAAAACTGTTTTTT. It yields the protein CASSIMTGGNEKLFF.

V usage is TRBV5-8 and J usage is TRBJ1-5; TRBD1 aligns across 7 bases. Germline CDR1 SGHTS, CDR2 YDEGEE. This CDR3 comprises 15 residues. V was pared by 5 bases and J by 2 bases, with 7 bases of the junction left unmatched. Here the CDR3 reads CASSLQGNRNQPQHF. CDR3 DNA: TGTGCCAGCAGTTTACAGGGGAATCGCAATCAGCCCCAGCATTTT.

The chain has TRBV19 and TRBJ2-1; 9 positions agree with TRBD2. The germline gives CDR1 LNHDA, CDR2 SQIVND (reference sequence). The CDR3 is 17 residues long. V was pared by 5 bases and J by 3 bases, with 11 bases of the junction left unmatched. The CDR3 nucleotides read TGTGCCAGTAGTGTAGCGCTAGCGGGGAGGGTCTACAATGAGCAGTTCTTC. It yields the protein CASSVALAGRVYNEQFF.

This rearrangement joins TRBV19 to TRBJ1-4; perhaps TRBD1 as D (6 bases). V was cut by 5 bases and J by 8 bases, with 18 bases left in between. Germline-derived CDR1 and CDR2 are LNHDA and SQIVND (reference sequence). This CDR3 region has 15 residues. The CDR3 nucleotides read TGTGCCAGTAGTCTCAGCGGGACAAAGGGGGAAAAACTGTTTTTT. Its protein is CASSLSGTKGEKLFF. Together with reference TRBV19 and TRBJ1-4, the CDR3 gives the full variable domain: DGGITQSPKYLFRKEGQNVTLSCEQNLNHDAMYWYRQDPGQGLRLIYYSQIVNDFQKGDIAEGYSVSREKKESFPLTVTSAQKNPTAFYLCASSLSGTKGEKLFFGSGTQLSVL.

In its sample, this clone was seen once. The CDR3 region is CASSVGGGGAYEQYF. The CDR3 DNA reads TGTGCCAGCAGCGTAGGAGGCGGGGGGGCCTACGAGCAGTACTTC. The chain recombines TRBV9 with TRBJ2-7; 9 bases fit TRBD2. CDR3 length: 15 residues. The trim removed 0 bases at V and 2 bases at J, leaving 3 bases unmatched. CDR1 SGDLS and CDR2 YYNGEE come from the germline V gene.

The chain carries TRBV28 and TRBJ2-7; 7 bases match TRBD1. V shed 3 bases and J 5 bases; nucleotides not matched to a gene: 10. Germline assignment: CDR1 MDHEN and CDR2 SYDVKM. The CDR3 covers 15 residues. CDR3 sequence (DNA): TGTGCCAGCAGTTTCCTCGGACAGGTTTCACACGAGCAGTACTTC. It is translated as CASSFLGQVSHEQYF.

This clone was recorded a few times. The V and J genes are TRBV10-3 and TRBJ1-5; the D is unclear. Trimming cost V 3 bases and J 3 bases, with 3 bases left between them. The germline gives CDR1 ENHRY, CDR2 SYGVKD. This CDR3 region has 12 residues. This CDR3 is CAISDYNQPQHF. The CDR3 DNA follows: TGTGCCATCAGTGATTACAATCAGCCCCAGCATTTT.

The chain recombines TRBV11-1 with TRBJ1-6, with D uncertain. Germline V gives CDR1 SGHAT, CDR2 FQDESV (reference sequence). The CDR3 runs 12 residues. Trimming removed 3 bases at V and 8 bases at J, with 5 bases between. The CDR3: CASSFTDSPLHF. CDR3 nucleotide sequence: TGTGCCAGCAGCTTTACTGATTCACCCCTCCACTTT. Variable domain in full (rest from reference TRBV11-1 and TRBJ1-6): EAEVAQSPRYKITEKSQAVAFWCDPISGHATLYWYRQILGQGPELLVQFQDESVVDDSQLPKDRFSAERLKGVDSTLKIQPAELGDSAMYLCASSFTDSPLHFGNGTRLTVT.

Concerning this clone: Other DNA sequences within the sample encode an identical CDR3. This chain links TRBV5-1 with TRBJ2-3, with 8 bases lining up with TRBD1. Germline assignment: CDR1 SGHRS and CDR2 YFSETQ. The CDR3 totals 13 residues. After removal of 7 bases from V and 0 bases from J, the junction contained 1 base not matched to a gene. The CDR3 coding sequence is TGCGCCAGCCGGACAGGGAGCACAGATACGCAGTATTTT. Amino acids: CASRTGSTDTQYF.

V usage is TRBV6-6 and J usage is TRBJ2-2; 12 bases line up with TRBD2. Germline V gives CDR1 MNHNY, CDR2 SVGAGI (reference sequence). J was trimmed by 4 bases and V by 5 bases; bases with no gene match: 5. CDR3 length: 16 amino acids. In DNA, the CDR3 is TGTGCCAGCAGTCGACTAGCGGGGGACCTCACCGGGGAGCTGTTTTTT. Protein product: CASSRLAGDLTGELFF.

This clone was seen a few times. This chain's CDR3 is CASSWSLSTSHYGYTF. DNA of the CDR3: TGCGCCAGCAGCTGGTCCCTTTCTACTTCCCACTATGGCTACACCTTC. This sequence joins TRBV5-1 and TRBJ1-2, with D unresolved. The CDR3 runs 16 residues. V was clipped by 3 bases and J by 3 bases, with 18 bases between them. Per the germline V gene, CDR1 is SGHRS and CDR2 is YFSETQ.

V gene TRBV27 combines with J gene TRBJ1-2; 8 bases are shared with TRBD1. CDR1 is MNHEY, CDR2 SMNVEV, per germline (reference sequence). The V gene end was trimmed by 6 bases and the J gene end by 6 bases; junction bases not matched to a gene: 12. The CDR3 extends over 15 amino acids. The CDR3 loop is CASRLTSDRGHGYTF. CDR3 bases: TGTGCCAGCAGGCTAACCTCTGACAGGGGACATGGCTACACCTTC.

The genes are TRBV6-1 and TRBJ1-3, with 8 bases aligning to TRBD1. V trimming: 2 bases; J trimming: 3 bases; junction bases outside the gene matches: 6. Germline V lookup: CDR1 MNHNS, CDR2 SASEGT. The CDR3 is 16 residues long. CDR3: CASSERQGAFGNTIYF. The CDR3 coding sequence is TGTGCCAGCAGTGAACGTCAGGGGGCATTTGGAAACACCATATATTTT.

The chain employs TRBV5-1 and TRBJ1-3; unclear D gene. Germline values: CDR1 SGHRS, CDR2 YFSETQ. V lost 0 bases, J lost 5 bases, and 6 bases lay in between. The CDR3 length is 13 residues. The CDR3 coding sequence is TGCGCCAGCAGCTTGGATATAAGAAACACCATATATTTT. It codes for CASSLDIRNTIYF.

The rearrangement joins TRBV10-3 to TRBJ1-1; no firm D call. The CDR3 is 18 amino acids. Germline CDR1 reads ENHRY; CDR2 reads SYGVKD. The germline V and J ends were trimmed by 6 bases and 3 bases, with 26 bases remaining between them. CDR3 sequence (DNA): TGTGCCATCAGATCTATCGGGAGGGAGGAGGCCCGGGACACTGAAGCTTTCTTT. Amino acid sequence: CAIRSIGREEARDTEAFF.

The rearrangement joins TRBV19 to TRBJ1-2; 9 nucleotides match TRBD1. CDR3 length: 16 residues. V shed 1 base and J 4 bases; nucleotides not matched to a gene: 7. Germline V gene sequence: CDR1 LNHDA, CDR2 SQIVND (reference sequence). CDR3 sequence (DNA): TGTGCCAGTAGTATAGGGACAGGGGCCAATGGCTATGGCTACACCTTC. It is translated as CASSIGTGANGYGYTF.

J is TRBJ1-1 and V is TRBV10-3, with a weak D call TRBD1 (6 bases). The V end lost 6 bases, the J end lost 8 bases, and 22 bases lay between the germline ends. The CDR3 is 15 residues long. Germline CDR1 ENHRY, CDR2 SYGVKD. The CDR3 is CAIRTERQVGTEAFF. In DNA form, the CDR3 reads TGTGCCATCAGGACAGAGCGACAGGTTGGAACGGAAGCTTTCTTT.

This clone has a single count. This sequence joins TRBV28 and TRBJ2-1; 11 bases match TRBD1. The length of the CDR3 is 15 residues. CDR1 MDHEN and CDR2 SYDVKM come from the germline V gene. V lost 7 bases, J lost 4 bases, and 6 bases stayed unmatched. The CDR3 DNA follows: TGTGCCAGCACTGAAGGACAGGGGGCTTACAATGAGCAGTTCTTC. Its translation: CASTEGQGAYNEQFF.

This clone occurred a few times. The chain is built from TRBV6-6 and TRBJ1-5; 10 nucleotides align to TRBD1. Unmatched junction bases numbered 11, after V lost 5 bases and J lost 1 base. Germline V lookup: CDR1 MNHNY, CDR2 SVGAGI (reference sequence). CDR3 length: 18 residues. For the CDR3, the DNA is TGTGCCAGCAGTCCCGGGACAGGGGTGTCGGGAAGCAATCAGCCCCAGCATTTT. It is translated as CASSPGTGVSGSNQPQHF.